This T cell receptor beta chain derives from a study of blood T cell repertoires in COVID-19. As for the study in general: Acute-phase and convalescent COVID-19 samples originated in the United States, Italy and Spain.

As processed by the authors: Amplification of reference gene primers was used by the study to estimate nucleated cell counts. Generated by immunoSEQ multiplex PCR, the TCRdb table keeps only in-frame clones and is missing some. V, J and clone size were drawn from that table, and D and trimming were deduced from the DNA. The sample lists 230,000 or so clones, around 87% occurring once. There are 17 residues in the CDR3. The germline V gene encodes CDR1 SGHRS and CDR2 YFSETQ. Trimming took off 4 bases at V and 0 bases at J, with 18 bases between the two ends. In Seattle, patients joined the study during active infection and were tracked longitudinally.

This TCR was sampled from a woman aged 60 to 75 with COVID-19, enrolled during active disease. V is TRBV5-1 and J is TRBJ2-3, with D perhaps matching TRBD2 (6 bases). The sample consisted of peripheral blood. As DNA, the CDR3 is TGCGCCAGCAGCCCACGAGGTTGGGGGGAGAGCACAGATACGCAGTATTTT. Its translation is CASSPRGWGESTDTQYF.